This T cell receptor beta chain was profiled in a study of cytomegalovirus exposure and HLA in healthy donors. Overall study findings and caveats: Association of a missense DCLRE1C variant with TCR beta V- and J-gene trimming was reported in a later analysis.

Concerning this clone: Its cognate antigen is unknown.

The primer mix had 60 Vbeta and 13 Jbeta primers. The method was immunoSEQ multiplex PCR; TCRdb's version includes in-frame clones alone and lacks a portion of them. The sample consists of over 150,000 clones, roughly 80% of them appearing once. The receptor was derived from a boy younger than 18 in good health and CMV-seronegative. Sequencing was performed on PBMCs.

The CDR3 sequence is CASSSRTGSSGNTIYF. The CDR3 region has the DNA TGTGCCAGCAGCTCGCGGACAGGAAGCTCTGGAAACACCATATATTTT. The chain is built from TRBV13 and TRBJ1-3; 7 bases align to TRBD1. Per germline, CDR1 PRHDT and CDR2 FYEKMQ (reference sequence). This CDR3 region has 16 residues. V lost 4 bases and J lost 0; bases outside the gene matches: 6. The whole variable domain, filled in from reference TRBV13 and TRBJ1-3, reads AAGVIQSPRHLIKEKRETATLKCYPIPRHDTVYWYQQGPGQDPQFLISFYEKMQSDKGSIPDRFSAQQFSDYHSELNMSSLELGDSALYFCASSSRTGSSGNTIYFGEGSWLTVV.